This entry features one T cell receptor (beta chain) sequence. Its antigen is unidentified. This sample is part of a study of PD-1 blockade in classical Hodgkin lymphoma. Study results and limitations: Those achieving complete response showed baseline diversity like newly diagnosed patients. CD8+ TCR diversity did not rise significantly by C4D1, unlike CD4+.

Germline values: CDR1 MNHEY, CDR2 SVGAGI. Trimming removed 4 bases at V and 4 bases at J, with 16 bases between. This CDR3 spans 15 amino acids. The time point was: cycle 4 day 1 (C4D1), after about 6 weeks of nivolumab. Relapse was seen in all patients after autologous stem cell transplantation, and brentuximab vedotin exposure was variable. Here immunoSEQ multiplex PCR was the method, and the copy in TCRdb shows in-frame clones only, minus some. The sample includes some 27,000 clones, around 77% of them seen just once. V is TRBV6-5 and J is TRBJ1-1, with D uncertain. Material: peripheral blood mononuclear cells (PBMCs), obtained before the fourth cycle of nivolumab. The TCR sequence derives from a human donor with classical Hodgkin lymphoma. Here the CDR3 DNA reads TGTGCCAGCAGTTTGGACCGACACTTAAGCACTGAAGCTTTCTTT. Its protein product is CASSLDRHLSTEAFF.